The sample holds a few counts of the clone carrying this T cell receptor (beta chain). Its specificity is unknown. TCRdb ran MiXCR on the 5' RACE reads and lists one entry per CDR3 protein. The table has some 450,000 distinct CDR3 sequences, more than 15% seen once. The sample is drawn from a study of T-cell memory formation after mild COVID-19. Points from the study as a whole: CD4+ clones that contracted lay mainly in CM and EM; CD8+ ones lay in EMRA.

V lost 4 bases to trimming and J lost 0 bases, with 12 bases between them. The CDR3 is made up of 15 amino acids. Germline values: CDR1 SGHAT, CDR2 FQNNGV. Input material: PBMCs or a T cell subset sorted from them (not recorded which). This receptor was taken from a man in his late teens or twenties who had mild COVID-19 (a few samples of this study predate the infection). Cell type and time point are not known. V is TRBV11-2 and J is TRBJ1-2; D is perhaps TRBD1 (5 bases). For the CDR3, the DNA is TGTGCCAGCAGCTCATACAGAGGGGCTAACTATGGCTACACCTTC. Protein product: CASSSYRGANYGYTF. The whole variable domain, filled in from reference TRBV11-2 and TRBJ1-2, reads EAGVAQSPRYKIIEKRQSVAFWCNPISGHATLYWYQQILGQGPKLLIQFQNNGVVDDSQLPKDRFSAERLKGVDSTLKIQPAKLEDSAVYLCASSSYRGANYGYTFGSGTRLTVV.